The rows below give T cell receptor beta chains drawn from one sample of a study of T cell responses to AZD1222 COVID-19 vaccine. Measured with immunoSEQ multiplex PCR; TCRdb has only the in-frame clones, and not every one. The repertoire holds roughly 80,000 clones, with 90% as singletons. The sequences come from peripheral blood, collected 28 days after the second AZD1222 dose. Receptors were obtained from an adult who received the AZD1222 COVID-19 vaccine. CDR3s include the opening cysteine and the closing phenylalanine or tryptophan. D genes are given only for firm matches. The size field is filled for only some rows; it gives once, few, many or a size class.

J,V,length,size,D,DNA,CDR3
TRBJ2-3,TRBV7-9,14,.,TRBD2,TGTGCCAGCAGCGTGACTAGCGCTGCAGATACGCAGTATTTT,CASSVTSAADTQYF
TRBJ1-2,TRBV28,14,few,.,TGTGCCAGCAGTTTAACGGGTCGATACTATGGCTACACCTTC,CASSLTGRYYGYTF
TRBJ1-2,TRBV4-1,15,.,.,TGCGCCAGCAGCCAAGTTCCGGGAGCTAACTATGGCTACACCTTC,CASSQVPGANYGYTF
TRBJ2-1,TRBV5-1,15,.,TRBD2,TGCGCCAGCAGCAGGGGACTAGCGGAGAGGGATGAGCAGTTCTTC,CASSRGLAERDEQFF
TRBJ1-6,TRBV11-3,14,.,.,TGTGCCAGCAGCGCTCTCCTTGCGGATTCACCCCTCCACTTT,CASSALLADSPLHF
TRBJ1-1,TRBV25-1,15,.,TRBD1,TGTGCCAGCAGTGATCCGGGACAGGGGAACACTGAAGCTTTCTTT,CASSDPGQGNTEAFF
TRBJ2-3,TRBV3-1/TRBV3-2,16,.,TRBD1,TGTGCCAGCAGCCCGGCCGGGACAGCACCCACAGATACGCAGTATTTT,CASSPAGTAPTDTQYF
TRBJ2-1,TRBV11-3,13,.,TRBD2,TGTGCCAGCAGCACCGGACTAGCCGATGAGCAGTTCTTC,CASSTGLADEQFF
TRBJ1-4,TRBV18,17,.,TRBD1,TGTGCCAGCTCATCCTACCAGTTGGGACAGCCTAATGAAAAACTGTTTTTT,CASSSYQLGQPNEKLFF
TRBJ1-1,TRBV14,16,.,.,TGTGCCAGCAGCCGCTTAGGGGTTAGGGGAGACACTGAAGCTTTCTTT,CASSRLGVRGDTEAFF
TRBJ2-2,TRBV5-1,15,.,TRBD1,TGCGCCAGCAGCTGGACAGGGGTCGGCACCGGGGAGCTGTTTTTT,CASSWTGVGTGELFF
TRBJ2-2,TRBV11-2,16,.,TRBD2,TGTGCCAGCAGCCGCGGACTAGCGGCCGACACCGGGGAGCTGTTTTTT,CASSRGLAADTGELFF
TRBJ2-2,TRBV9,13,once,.,TGTGCCAGCAGCTCCTTGGGCACCGGGGAGCTGTTTTTT,CASSSLGTGELFF
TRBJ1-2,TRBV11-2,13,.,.,TGTGCCAGCAGCCAAGTGAACAACTATGGCTACACCTTC,CASSQVNNYGYTF
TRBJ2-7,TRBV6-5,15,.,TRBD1,TGTGCCAGCAGTTACGGAGGACAGGGATATGGCGAGCAGTACTTC,CASSYGGQGYGEQYF
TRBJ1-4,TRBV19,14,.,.,TGTGCCAGTTCTTTAAGCAGCACTAATGAAAAACTGTTTTTT,CASSLSSTNEKLFF